This T cell receptor beta chain was found in a study of shared clonotypes between healthy human individuals. The study's findings and limits: Limitation of the genetic and exposure-history diversity represented came from the few donors.

About this clone: Its antigen is unidentified.

Researchers partitioned CD4+ cells into CD45RA+ naive and CD45RA-negative memory subsets. Germline values: CDR1 SGHKS, CDR2 YYEKEE (reference sequence). The CDR3 has 15 amino acids. J gave up 2 bases and V 2 bases, and 4 bases lay outside the gene matches. The deep-level immunoSEQ assay was used. The table came from immunoSEQ multiplex PCR; TCRdb's copy has only in-frame clones and leaves some out. The table shows fewer than 3 million clones, with around 92% occurring only once. This clonotype was obtained from a man aged 18 to 29 in good health. Some clones in this sample may be carry-over from other donors' samples. The sample taken for sequencing was naive CD4+ T cells from PBMCs. Subset noted: CD45RA+ positively selected. The chain joins TRBV5-5 to TRBJ2-1; 7 positions match TRBD2. CDR3 residues: CASSLAGNTYNEQFF. In nucleotides, the CDR3 is TGTGCCAGCAGCTTAGCGGGAAACACCTACAATGAGCAGTTCTTC. The variable domain in full, completed from reference TRBV5-5 and TRBJ2-1, reads DAGVTQSPTHLIKTRGQQVTLRCSPISGHKSVSWYQQVLGQGPQFIFQYYEKEERGRGNFPDRFSARQFPNYSSELNVNALLLGDSALYLCASSLAGNTYNEQFFGPGTRLTVL.